This T cell receptor (beta chain) was documented in a study of technical replicates of blood from four donors. Some clones are missing from TCRdb's copy, which holds only in-frame ones; the method was immunoSEQ multiplex PCR. This sample has roughly 100,000 clones, with less than 96% found just once. The V gene's germline CDR1 is MNHEY and CDR2 SVGAGI. V was trimmed by 4 bases and J by 7 bases, leaving 8 bases between them. The CDR3 is made up of 11 amino acids. The sequence was obtained from a human donor in good health. The chain links TRBV6-5 to TRBJ2-7; D gene unclear. Material for sequencing was T cells isolated from PBMCs. CDR3 loop: CASSSTGEQYF. The DNA of the CDR3 is TGTGCCAGCAGTTCGACCGGGGAGCAGTACTTC.